These T cell receptor beta chains were read from a single sample in a study of cytomegalovirus exposure and HLA in healthy donors. Profiling relied on immunoSEQ multiplex PCR, and the TCRdb table lists in-frame clones only, not all of them. This sample has 130,000 or so clones; about 74% occur once, and the top ten carry 3.4%. Specimen: PBMCs. The receptors stem from a man aged 25 to 45 in good health and CMV-seronegative. CDR3s include the opening cysteine and the closing phenylalanine or tryptophan. D genes are given only for firm matches. The size of a clone is reported for some rows only, either as once, few or many, or as a class for expanded clones.

j_call v_call cdr3_length clone_size d_call cdr3_nt cdr3_aa
TRBJ2-7 TRBV5-6 14 once . TGTGCCAGCAGCAAAGGGACAAACTACTACGAGCAGTACTTC CASSKGTNYYEQYF
TRBJ2-5 TRBV6-4 16 . TRBD2 TGTGCCAGCAGTCCGGGGGAGGGAGGAGGCCAAGAGACCCAGTACTTC CASSPGEGGGQETQYF
TRBJ1-1 TRBV2 11 . . TGTGCCAGACAGATGAACACTGAAGCTTTCTTT CARQMNTEAFF
TRBJ1-6 TRBV19 15 few TRBD1 TGTGCCAGTAGTAGGGGACAGGGGTTAAGACGTCCCCTCCACTTT CASSRGQGLRRPLHF
TRBJ2-5 TRBV9 16 . TRBD2 TGTGCCAGCAGCGTAAGGGGGGGACTAGCGGGGGAGACCCAGTACTTC CASSVRGGLAGETQYF
TRBJ2-1 TRBV11-3 16 once TRBD2 TGTGCCAGCAGCTTAGGCACTAGCGGTTCCTACAATGAGCAGTTCTTC CASSLGTSGSYNEQFF
TRBJ1-1 TRBV25-1 15 . TRBD1 TGTGCCAGCAGTGAAGAAGGGGGCCGGAACACTGAAGCTTTCTTT CASSEEGGRNTEAFF
TRBJ2-3 TRBV11-2 16 . . TGTGCCAGCAGTTCAGGCGGGCAAATATTCACAGATACGCAGTATTTT CASSSGGQIFTDTQYF
TRBJ1-4 TRBV19 16 few . TGTGCCAGTAGTCCGATTCACGACAGGCAGAATGAAAAACTGTTTTTT CASSPIHDRQNEKLFF
TRBJ2-7 TRBV5-4 16 . TRBD2 TGTGCCAGCAGCCCCGGGACTAGCGGGGGCCTCTACGAGCAGTACTTC CASSPGTSGGLYEQYF
TRBJ1-6 TRBV18 16 . . TGTGCCAGCTCACCACCTGTACAGGGCAATAATTCACCCCTCCACTTT CASSPPVQGNNSPLHF
TRBJ2-1 TRBV10-3 15 few TRBD1 TGTGCCATCAGTTGGCAGGGGGCACTAGGGCATGAGCAGTTCTTC CAISWQGALGHEQFF
TRBJ2-2 TRBV7-3 12 few . TGTGCCAGCAGCTTAATCCAGGGGGAGCTGTTTTTT CASSLIQGELFF
TRBJ1-3 TRBV19 14 once . TGTGCCAGTAACGAAGGGGGTTCTGGAAACACCATATATTTT CASNEGGSGNTIYF
TRBJ2-2 TRBV27 19 . TRBD1 TGTGCCAGCAGTTCACCCGTACTGGACAGGGAGGTGAACACCGGGGAGCTGTTTTTT CASSSPVLDREVNTGELFF
TRBJ2-1 TRBV29-1 14 . . TGCAGCCCCAGAAAGGCAGGCCAACGCAATGAGCAGTTCTTC CSPRKAGQRNEQFF
TRBJ2-7 TRBV5-4 16 . TRBD2 TGTGCCAGCAGCACCGGGACTAGCGGGAAAAGCGACGAGCAGTACTTC CASSTGTSGKSDEQYF
TRBJ1-4 TRBV21-1 10 . . TGTGCCAGCAGGTACAGGAGACTGTTTTTT CASRYRRLFF
TRBJ1-1 TRBV9 15 . . TGTGCCAGCAGCGTAGTCGCGGGGGAAGGCACTGAAGCTTTCTTT CASSVVAGEGTEAFF
TRBJ2-7 TRBV5-1 14 once TRBD2 TGCGCCAGCAGCTTGGGTCCGGGAGGAGACCTTGGGTACTTC CASSLGPGGDLGYF